A selection of T cell receptor beta chains follows, all from one sample in a study of blood T cell repertoires in COVID-19. The assay was immunoSEQ multiplex PCR, and TCRdb's table has in-frame clones only and misses some. This sample has 200,000 to 300,000 clones; around 90% occur once, and the top ten carry 0.65% to 0.9%. Source material: peripheral blood. The receptor source for this set is a woman in her 30s with acute or convalescent COVID-19. Both conserved end residues are part of each CDR3. The D gene is left open where the match is weak. The size entry is marked missing in some rows and otherwise reads once, few, many or a size class.

clone_size	d_call	v_call	j_call	cdr3_aa	cdr3_nt
NA	NA	TRBV5-1	TRBJ2-6	CASRPGIETGANVLTF	TGCGCCAGCAGACCAGGGATAGAGACTGGGGCCAACGTCCTGACTTTC
NA	NA	TRBV25-1	TRBJ1-1	CASSDRALWTFF	TGTGCCAGCAGTGACAGGGCGCTGTGGACTTTCTTT
NA	TRBD1	TRBV9	TRBJ1-3	CASSAYAGGFNTIYF	TGTGCCAGCAGCGCCTACGCAGGGGGTTTTAACACCATATATTTT
NA	NA	TRBV7-9	TRBJ1-3	CASSQGGNTIYF	TGTGCCAGCAGTCAGGGGGGAAACACCATATATTTT
NA	TRBD1	TRBV19	TRBJ1-5	CASSAIRTGYQPQHF	TGTGCCAGTAGTGCAATACGGACAGGGTATCAGCCCCAGCATTTT
once	NA	TRBV10-3	TRBJ2-7	CAINTQGYEQYF	TGTGCCATCAACACCCAGGGGTACGAGCAGTACTTC
NA	NA	TRBV12-3/TRBV12-4	TRBJ2-7	CASSLAGPYEQYF	TGTGCCAGCAGTTTGGCAGGCCCCTACGAGCAGTACTTC
NA	NA	TRBV21-1	TRBJ2-1	CASSKVHRDCEQFF	TGTGCCAGCAGCAAAGTCCATAGAGATTGTGAGCAGTTCTTC
few	TRBD1	TRBV6-5	TRBJ1-2	CASKQDRDGYTF	TGTGCCAGCAAACAGGACAGGGATGGCTACACCTTC
NA	NA	TRBV4-1	TRBJ2-7	CASSQDLDSLSSYEQYF	TGCGCCAGCAGCCAAGACTTAGACAGCCTAAGCTCCTACGAGCAGTACTTC
NA	NA	TRBV7-3	TRBJ2-6	CASSRQSSGANVLTF	TGTGCCAGCAGCAGACAAAGCTCTGGGGCCAACGTCCTGACTTTC
NA	TRBD1	TRBV4-2	TRBJ2-2	CASSQGPGQTKTGELFF	TGTGCCAGCAGCCAAGGTCCGGGACAGACTAAAACCGGGGAGCTGTTTTTT
NA	TRBD2	TRBV5-1	TRBJ2-7	CASSWTSGANYEQYF	TGCGCCAGCAGCTGGACTAGCGGGGCCAACTACGAGCAGTACTTC
once	NA	TRBV10-3	TRBJ1-6	CAIRDTSDHSPLHF	TGTGCCATCAGGGACACCTCGGATCATTCACCCCTCCACTTT
NA	TRBD1	TRBV27	TRBJ2-7	CASSSGGPYEQYF	TGTGCCAGCTCCTCAGGGGGCCCCTACGAGCAGTACTTC
NA	TRBD1	TRBV7-9	TRBJ1-5	CASSGQGSSNQPQHF	TGTGCCAGCAGCGGACAGGGAAGCAGCAATCAGCCCCAGCATTTT
NA	TRBD1	TRBV19	TRBJ2-1	CASSRFPTGVNEQFF	TGTGCCAGTAGTAGGTTTCCTACAGGGGTCAATGAGCAGTTCTTC
NA	TRBD1	TRBV5-1	TRBJ2-3	CASSYRDRGVTDTQYF	TGCGCCAGCAGCTATCGGGACAGGGGTGTTACAGATACGCAGTATTTT
once	NA	TRBV10-3	TRBJ1-2	CAIKSGFGYTF	TGTGCCATCAAATCAGGGTTTGGCTACACCTTC
NA	NA	TRBV7-2	TRBJ2-5	CASSLFAGQETQYF	TGTGCCAGCAGCTTATTTGCGGGGCAAGAGACCCAGTACTTC
NA	TRBD1	TRBV19	TRBJ1-2	CASSIVPGGIGYTF	TGTGCCAGTAGTATAGTTCCAGGGGGGATTGGCTACACCTTC
NA	NA	TRBV9	TRBJ2-2	CASSVSGVYTGELFF	TGTGCCAGCAGCGTATCCGGAGTATACACCGGGGAGCTGTTTTTT
NA	TRBD2	TRBV6-5	TRBJ2-7	CASRALAGVHEQYF	TGTGCCAGCAGAGCACTAGCGGGAGTCCACGAGCAGTACTTC
NA	NA	TRBV5-6	TRBJ2-1	CASSDDRKRVYNEQFF	TGTGCCAGCAGCGACGACAGAAAACGGGTCTACAATGAGCAGTTCTTC
NA	TRBD2	TRBV6-5	TRBJ2-7	CASSYDYLAGREQYF	TGTGCCAGCAGTTACGATTATCTAGCGGGGCGCGAGCAGTACTTC
NA	NA	TRBV19	TRBJ1-5	CASSMSRNSNQPQHF	TGTGCCAGTAGTATGTCCAGGAATAGCAATCAGCCCCAGCATTTT
NA	TRBD2	TRBV3-1/TRBV3-2	TRBJ2-1	CASSQDLAGGGDEQFF	TGTGCCAGCAGCCAAGATCTAGCGGGAGGGGGGGATGAGCAGTTCTTC
NA	NA	TRBV5-4	TRBJ2-5	CASSAVLAVGETQYF	TGTGCCAGCAGCGCGGTGTTGGCGGTTGGAGAGACCCAGTACTTC
NA	NA	TRBV25-1	TRBJ2-6	CASSNWELSRSGANVLTF	TGTGCCAGCAGTAACTGGGAGCTTAGCAGGTCTGGGGCCAACGTCCTGACTTTC
few	NA	TRBV18	TRBJ1-1	CASSPIQGHTEAFF	TGTGCCAGCTCACCAATACAGGGCCACACTGAAGCTTTCTTT
NA	NA	TRBV7-2	TRBJ2-7	CASSLIGGGEQYF	TGTGCCAGCAGCTTAATAGGGGGGGGCGAGCAGTACTTC
NA	NA	TRBV29-1	TRBJ1-2	CSVDQGYGYTF	TGCAGCGTTGATCAGGGCTATGGCTACACCTTC
NA	TRBD2	TRBV7-9	TRBJ2-7	CASGLAGSSYEQYF	TGTGCCAGCGGTCTAGCGGGTTCATCCTACGAGCAGTACTTC
NA	TRBD2	TRBV15	TRBJ2-7	CATSRESRGRGEPPPYEQYF	TGTGCCACCAGCAGAGAGTCCCGGGGTCGGGGGGAGCCTCCACCGTACGAGCAGTACTTC
NA	NA	TRBV29-1	TRBJ2-2	CSVGGIGELFF	TGCAGCGTTGGAGGAATCGGGGAGCTGTTTTTT
NA	NA	TRBV12-3/TRBV12-4	TRBJ2-7	CASSLRRSYEQYF	TGTGCCAGCAGTTTACGCCGGTCCTACGAGCAGTACTTC
NA	NA	TRBV9	TRBJ1-1	CASSSTGNTEAFF	TGTGCCAGCAGCTCAACGGGGAACACTGAAGCTTTCTTT
NA	NA	TRBV7-9	TRBJ2-7	CASSRSREQYF	TGTGCCAGCAGCCGCTCGCGGGAGCAGTACTTC
NA	TRBD2	TRBV6-9	TRBJ2-1	CATEGGLAYNEQFF	TGTGCCACCGAAGGGGGACTAGCCTACAATGAGCAGTTCTTC
once	NA	TRBV19	TRBJ1-4	CASSGAGDEKLFF	TGTGCCAGTAGTGGGGCAGGGGATGAAAAACTGTTTTTT
once	TRBD2	TRBV6-5	TRBJ2-1	CASSIGTSLGEQFF	TGTGCCAGCAGCATCGGGACTAGTCTAGGTGAGCAGTTCTTC
NA	NA	TRBV7-9	TRBJ2-7	CATLQGPSYEQYF	TGTGCCACTCTACAGGGTCCTTCCTACGAGCAGTACTTC
NA	TRBD1	TRBV29-1	TRBJ1-3	CSVLTGGVGNTIYF	TGCAGCGTGCTAACAGGGGGCGTTGGAAACACCATATATTTT
NA	TRBD1	TRBV10-3	TRBJ1-1	CAISESIGQGMNTEAFF	TGTGCCATCAGTGAGTCGATAGGACAGGGCATGAACACTGAAGCTTTCTTT
NA	NA	TRBV10-1	TRBJ2-2	CASSRKTGAGELFF	TGCGCCAGCAGTAGAAAGACAGGTGCCGGGGAGCTGTTTTTT
NA	NA	TRBV7-9	TRBJ1-5	CASSFGGQPQHF	TGTGCCAGCAGCTTCGGAGGGCAGCCCCAGCATTTT
NA	TRBD1	TRBV5-5	TRBJ2-7	CASTWKSGQGAYEQYF	TGTGCCAGCACCTGGAAGAGTGGACAGGGCGCCTACGAGCAGTACTTC
NA	TRBD1	TRBV7-2	TRBJ2-1	CASSLDRQTYNEQFF	TGTGCCAGCAGCCTGGACAGGCAGACCTACAATGAGCAGTTCTTC
NA	TRBD1	TRBV11-2	TRBJ1-2	CASSPLTGGGHGYTF	TGTGCCAGCAGCCCCCTTACAGGGGGCGGTCATGGCTACACCTTC
NA	NA	TRBV9	TRBJ1-3	CASSVSPGGPGNTIYF	TGTGCCAGCAGCGTCAGCCCGGGGGGGCCGGGAAACACCATATATTTT
few	TRBD2	TRBV6-4	TRBJ2-2	CASSDFASGTNTGELFF	TGTGCCAGCAGTGACTTTGCTAGCGGGACCAACACCGGGGAGCTGTTTTTT